Each of the 21 T cell receptor beta chains below was sequenced from the same sample in a study of blood T cell repertoires in COVID-19 (dated by TCRdb to 2020 to 2022). The library was made by the immunoSEQ multiplex PCR assay. This immuneACCESS table, as held by TCRdb, lists in-frame sequences with V and J called but not all clones. Of the missing ones, under half trace to an unresolved V gene in checked studies; the others have no known cause. The sample table shows about 36,000 clones, and 85% are seen once. Around an eighth of the sample is held by the ten biggest clonotypes. The sample was peripheral blood. Source of these receptors: a human donor in a cohort sampled during active COVID-19.

The chain combines TRBV21-1 with TRBJ2-5; TRBD1 is taken as the D call from the table, unchecked against the DNA. TRBV21-1 is flagged as a pseudogene. The CDR3 runs to 19 residues. CDR3 nucleotide sequence: TGTGCCAGCAGCCGACAAGTGGGGGCGCAAACGAGAGTCCAAGAGACCCAGTACTTC. It encodes CASSRQVGAQTRVQETQYF.

The chain has TRBV19 and TRBJ1-5, with 7 bases that match TRBD1. The CDR3 is 16 residues long. Trimming removed 3 bases from V and 1 base from J; junction bases left unmatched: 6. The germline CDR1 and CDR2 sequences are LNHDA and SQIVND (reference sequence). The CDR3 sequence: CASSISQGTSNQPQHF. The DNA of the CDR3 is TGTGCCAGTAGTATTTCACAGGGGACGAGCAATCAGCCCCAGCATTTT.

The gene calls are TRBV6-5 and TRBJ1-6; D possibly corresponds to TRBD1 (5 bases). The germline CDR1 and CDR2 sequences are MNHEY and SVGAGI. This CDR3 contains 14 residues. V lost 10 bases to trimming and J lost 7 bases, with 17 bases between them. CDR3 coding DNA: TGTGCCACCACAAATCGACAGAGGAATTCACCCCTCCACTTT. Protein: CATTNRQRNSPLHF.

The gene calls are TRBV4-1 and TRBJ1-4, with D possibly being TRBD1 (6 bases). The CDR3 is 14 amino acids. Germline V gene data show CDR1 as MGHRA and CDR2 as YSYEKL. Trimming stripped 4 bases from V and 4 bases from J, with 10 bases between. This CDR3 is CASSRGQSNEKLFF. DNA of the CDR3: TGCGCCAGCAGCCGCGGACAGAGTAATGAAAAACTGTTTTTT.

The V and J genes are TRBV24-1 and TRBJ2-7; 9 bases are shared with TRBD1. The V and J ends lost 4 bases and 12 bases, in that order; junction bases with no gene match: 9. Germline assignment: CDR1 KGHDR and CDR2 SFDVKD. The CDR3 has 13 amino acids. The DNA of the CDR3 is TGTGCCACCAGTGACCCCGGACAGGGGAAAATGTACTTC. It encodes CATSDPGQGKMYF.

This chain joins TRBV12-3 or TRBV12-4 and TRBJ1-4; a possible D gene is TRBD1 (5 bases). Trimming shortened V by 4 bases and J by 7 bases, and 10 bases separated the two germline ends. This CDR3 comprises 13 residues. The CDR3 here is CASSYPQGEKLFF. The CDR3 coding sequence is TGTGCCAGCAGTTATCCCCAGGGTGAAAAACTGTTTTTT.

The rearrangement links TRBV4-3 to TRBJ1-2, with 8 bases aligning to TRBD1. The V and J ends lost 1 base and 5 bases, in that order; junction bases with no gene match: 12. The CDR3 is made up of 17 amino acids. The germline V gene encodes CDR1 LGHNA and CDR2 YSLEER. The CDR3 is CASSQGVNLGTGYGYTF. The CDR3 DNA reads TGCGCCAGCAGCCAAGGAGTAAACTTGGGGACAGGTTATGGCTACACCTTC.

The V gene is TRBV19, the J gene TRBJ2-1; 9 bases align to TRBD2. There are 14 residues in the CDR3. V dropped 7 bases and J dropped 7; count of bases not matched to a gene: 8. Germline V CDR1 and CDR2: LNHDA, SQIVND (reference sequence). The CDR3 protein is CASTAGLAGNEQFF. The CDR3 DNA sequence: TGTGCCAGTACTGCGGGACTAGCAGGTAATGAGCAGTTCTTC.

The chain uses TRBV21-1 and TRBJ2-3; the DNA was not compared with TRBD1, the D call given in the table. TRBV21-1 is reported as a pseudogene. The CDR3 sequence is 18 residues long. CDR3 protein: CASSRSSTGTGVTDTQYF. CDR3 nucleotide sequence: TGTGCCAGCAGCAGATCCTCCACCGGGACAGGGGTTACAGATACGCAGTATTTT.

The V call is TRBV2, the J call TRBJ2-7; TRBD2 might be the D (5 bases). CDR1 is SNHLY and CDR2 is FYNNEI in the germline V gene. Trimming took off 7 bases at V and 3 bases at J, with 13 bases between the two ends. The CDR3 consists of 13 residues. In nucleotides, the CDR3 is TGTGCCAGCATCCGGGATACCCTCTACGAGCAGTACTTC. This gives the protein CASIRDTLYEQYF.

The V gene is TRBV21-1, the J gene TRBJ1-1; the table calls TRBD1, which could not be checked here. TRBV21-1 is a listed pseudogene. The CDR3 loop spans 17 amino acids. The CDR3 DNA reads as TGTGCCAGCAGCCCAAGGGGGCGAAAGCCGCCGGACACTGAAGCTTTCTTT. Its translation: CASSPRGRKPPDTEAFF.

The V gene is TRBV5-8, the J gene TRBJ2-7, with D hard to call. Germline V lookup: CDR1 SGHTS, CDR2 YDEGEE. The CDR3 has 14 amino acids. Trimming took 2 bases from V and 2 from J, leaving 11 bases between them. DNA for the CDR3: TGTGCCAGCAGCTTATTACAGAATACCTACGAGCAGTACTTC. Protein product: CASSLLQNTYEQYF. Looking up the rest from reference TRBV5-8 and TRBJ2-7 gives the full variable domain: EAGVTQSPTHLIKTRGQQATLRCSPISGHTSVYWYQQALGLGLQFLLWYDEGEERNRGNFPPRFSGRQFPNYSSELNVNALELEDSALYLCASSLLQNTYEQYFGPGTRLTVT.

This sequence joins TRBV6-2 or TRBV6-3 and TRBJ2-7; 8 nucleotides line up with TRBD1. Looked up from germline, CDR1 is MNHEY and CDR2 is SVGEGT. Trimming took 1 base from V and 1 from J; bases not matched to a gene: 6. The CDR3 is 16 residues long. The CDR3 DNA reads TGTGCCAGCAGTTACTTGAGGACAGGGCTGTCCTACGAGCAGTACTTC. Translation: CASSYLRTGLSYEQYF.

The chain couples TRBV7-8 to TRBJ1-5; 8 bases fit TRBD1. The trim removed 2 bases at V and 6 bases at J, leaving 0 bases unmatched. The CDR3 runs to 13 residues. Germline CDR1 is SGHVS and CDR2 is FQNEAQ. CDR3 sequence reads: CASSLQGAQPQHF. Here the CDR3 DNA reads TGTGCCAGCAGCTTACAGGGGGCTCAGCCCCAGCATTTT.

The J gene is TRBJ1-1, the V gene TRBV24-1, with 10 positions matching TRBD1. CDR3 length: 13 amino acids. Unmatched junction bases numbered 2, after V lost 7 bases and J lost 4 bases. Germline CDR1 reads KGHDR; CDR2 reads SFDVKD. For the CDR3, the DNA is TGTGCCACCAGGGACAGGGGGAGCACTGAAGCTTTCTTT. As protein: CATRDRGSTEAFF.

The rearrangement uses TRBV5-1 and TRBJ1-1, with D unclear. The CDR3 contains 13 residues. Germline values: CDR1 SGHRS, CDR2 YFSETQ. The V and J ends lost 4 bases and 2 bases respectively, with 9 bases between them. For the CDR3, the DNA is TGCGCCAGCAGCCCGGGGTATAACACTGAAGCTTTCTTT. This sequence encodes CASSPGYNTEAFF.

This chain connects TRBV18 to TRBJ1-4; D is perhaps TRBD1 (6 bases). In germline, CDR1 is KGHSH, CDR2 LQKENI. The CDR3 covers 14 residues. Trimming cost V 3 bases and J 4 bases, with 9 bases left between them. The CDR3 spells CASSPAGDNEKLFF. CDR3 nucleotide sequence: TGTGCCAGCTCACCGGCAGGGGATAATGAAAAACTGTTTTTT.

This rearrangement joins TRBV19 to TRBJ1-2; D is uncertain. The CDR3 is 15 residues long. Trimming stripped 3 bases from V and 3 bases from J, with 14 bases between. Germline CDR1 reads LNHDA; CDR2 reads SQIVND (reference sequence). The CDR3 reads CASSIPPGRDYGYTF. CDR3 nucleotides: TGTGCCAGTAGTATCCCCCCGGGGAGGGACTATGGCTACACCTTC.

CDR3 bases: TGTGCCAGCAGCTTCGCTAGCGGGGGACGTGGAGAGACCCAGTACTTC. Translated: CASSFASGGRGETQYF. The chain uses TRBV7-9 and TRBJ2-5, with 10 bases lining up with TRBD2. Germline CDR1 reads SEHNR; CDR2 reads FQNEAQ (reference sequence). V was clipped by 3 bases and J by 4 bases; unmatched bases: 8. The CDR3 runs 16 residues.

The rearrangement links TRBV19 to TRBJ1-5; 8 bases line up with TRBD1. Germline V gives CDR1 LNHDA, CDR2 SQIVND (reference sequence). With V trimmed by 6 bases and J by 6 bases, 7 bases remained unmatched. The CDR3 is made up of 14 amino acids. Here the CDR3 reads CASRTTGEGQPQHF. The CDR3 nucleotides are TGTGCCAGTAGAACGACAGGGGAGGGTCAGCCCCAGCATTTT.

V gene TRBV9 combines with J gene TRBJ1-1; 11 bases agree with TRBD1. J lost 4 bases, V lost 4 bases, and 3 bases had no gene match. The CDR3 is made up of 14 amino acids. The V gene's germline CDR1 is SGDLS and CDR2 YYNGEE. Written as DNA, the CDR3 is TGTGCCAGCAGCCAAGGGACAGGGGGCACTGAAGCTTTCTTT. Translating gives CASSQGTGGTEAFF.